The rows below give T cell receptor beta chains drawn from one sample of a study of T cells and Merkel cell carcinoma outcomes. Generated by immunoSEQ multiplex PCR, the TCRdb table keeps only in-frame clones and is missing some. Found here are approximately 2,000 clones, just under 95% of them singletons; the top ten hold approximately 1.9%. The sequenced material came from tumor tissue from Merkel cell carcinoma. The source of these receptors is a human donor with Merkel cell carcinoma. CDR3s include the opening cysteine and the closing phenylalanine or tryptophan. D genes are given only for firm matches. The listing skips clone size in some rows; elsewhere it reads once, few, many or a size class.

CDR3aa,CDR3nt,v_gene,abundance,d_gene,j_gene
CASSSGHPYEQYF,TGTGCCAGTAGTTCGGGACACCCCTACGAGCAGTACTTC,TRBV19,NA,NA,TRBJ2-7
CAMTGPKVDNEQFF,TGTGCCATGACAGGCCCTAAAGTAGACAATGAGCAGTTCTTC,TRBV6-6,NA,NA,TRBJ2-1
CASSLAYNEQFF,TGTGCCAGCAGCTTAGCGTACAATGAGCAGTTCTTC,TRBV5-4,NA,NA,TRBJ2-1
CASSVGGGNQPQHF,TGTGCCAGCAGTGTCGGGGGTGGCAATCAGCCCCAGCATTTT,TRBV6-1,NA,NA,TRBJ1-5
CASSSREKYSYEQYF,TGCGCCAGCAGCTCCAGAGAGAAATATTCCTACGAGCAGTACTTC,TRBV5-1,NA,NA,TRBJ2-7
CATRTDFTDTQYF,TGTGCCACCCGGACCGACTTTACGGATACGCAGTATTTT,TRBV7-9,NA,NA,TRBJ2-3
CASSLDSQETQYF,TGTGCCAGCAGCTTGGATTCCCAAGAGACCCAGTACTTC,TRBV5-4,once,NA,TRBJ2-5
CAITGAVNTEAFF,TGTGCCATCACAGGGGCTGTGAACACTGAAGCTTTCTTT,TRBV10-3,NA,NA,TRBJ1-1
CSVDAGQGTYEQYF,TGCAGCGTTGACGCGGGACAGGGGACCTACGAGCAGTACTTC,TRBV29-1,NA,TRBD1,TRBJ2-7
CASSSYKTESGNTIYF,TGTGCCAGCAGCAGTTATAAGACAGAATCTGGAAACACCATATATTTT,TRBV9,once,NA,TRBJ1-3
CASGGGGGTDTQYF,TGCGCCAGTGGTGGGGGCGGGGGCACAGATACGCAGTATTTT,TRBV5-1,NA,NA,TRBJ2-3
CASSKGQAHTEAFF,TGTGCCAGCAGTAAGGGACAGGCCCACACTGAAGCTTTCTTT,TRBV6-5,NA,TRBD1,TRBJ1-1
CASGWDFQETQYF,TGTGCCTCCGGGTGGGACTTCCAAGAGACCCAGTACTTC,TRBV6-1,NA,NA,TRBJ2-5
CASSLGGTSGVYANEQFF,TGTGCCAGCAGCTTGGGGGGGACTAGCGGGGTGTATGCCAATGAGCAGTTCTTC,TRBV5-4,NA,TRBD2,TRBJ2-1
CASSAGLAGFNEQFF,TGTGCCAGCAGCGCCGGACTAGCGGGTTTCAATGAGCAGTTCTTC,TRBV7-2,NA,TRBD2,TRBJ2-1
CSAQKLAGVDNEQFF,TGCAGCGCCCAGAAACTAGCGGGAGTTGACAATGAGCAGTTCTTC,TRBV29-1,NA,TRBD2,TRBJ2-1
CASRAGGTGGHEQYF,TGTGCCAGCAGGGCCGGAGGGACAGGGGGCCACGAGCAGTACTTC,TRBV5-5,NA,TRBD1,TRBJ2-7
CASTEDRGDYGYTF,TGTGCCAGCACCGAGGACAGGGGGGACTATGGCTACACCTTC,TRBV6-1,once,TRBD1,TRBJ1-2
CAIHRPCSYEQYF,TGTGCCATCCATAGGCCCTGCTCCTACGAGCAGTACTTC,TRBV11-3,NA,NA,TRBJ2-7
CASSFNWEGQYF,TGTGCCAGCAGCTTTAACTGGGAAGGGCAGTACTTC,TRBV7-2,NA,NA,TRBJ2-7
CSVGGHLNTEAFF,TGCAGCGTTGGGGGACACCTGAACACTGAAGCTTTCTTT,TRBV29-1,NA,NA,TRBJ1-1
CASSLAGGRTEAFF,TGTGCCAGCAGCTTAGCCGGGGGGAGAACTGAAGCTTTCTTT,TRBV7-2,few,NA,TRBJ1-1
CASSLGVGSATEAFF,TGTGCCAGCAGCTTAGGTGTGGGGTCGGCCACTGAAGCTTTCTTT,TRBV7-9,NA,NA,TRBJ1-1
CASRVPGGANVLTF,TGTGCCAGCAGGGTCCCAGGTGGGGCCAACGTCCTGACTTTC,TRBV13,NA,NA,TRBJ2-6
CASSPFRAGNTIYF,TGTGCCAGCTCACCATTCAGGGCTGGAAACACCATATATTTT,TRBV18,NA,NA,TRBJ1-3
CASSHRVGELFF,TGTGCCAGCAGCCACAGGGTTGGGGAGCTGTTTTTT,TRBV13,NA,NA,TRBJ2-2
CASGPTSGRANTGELFF,TGTGCCAGCGGACCGACTAGCGGGAGAGCGAACACCGGGGAGCTGTTTTTT,TRBV4-2,NA,TRBD2,TRBJ2-2